This is a list of T cell receptor beta chains from one sample in a study of graft-versus-host responses after intestinal transplantation. The data were produced by immunoSEQ multiplex PCR, yet TCRdb's version contains in-frame clones alone and is incomplete. The top ten hold more than 0.4% of the sample, which has tens of thousands of clones, roughly 94% seen once. The material sequenced was PBMCs, taken 156 days after intestinal transplant. Source of these receptors: a human patient who received an intestinal transplant, so some T cells may come from the graft donor. The conserved cysteine and the conserved F or W are not part of the CDR3 here. Each record gives: J gene, V gene, CDR3 protein.

J gene: TRBJ1-1; V gene: TRBV2; CDR3 protein: ASSEQNTEAF
J gene: TRBJ2-1; V gene: TRBV7-2; CDR3 protein: ASSQTSGTYNEQF
J gene: TRBJ2-1; V gene: TRBV7-6; CDR3 protein: ASSYLASGSYNEQF
J gene: TRBJ1-1; V gene: TRBV6-1; CDR3 protein: ASSEGQGGTEAF
J gene: TRBJ2-3; V gene: TRBV2; CDR3 protein: ASSDVGRFIDTQY
J gene: TRBJ2-3; V gene: TRBV11-2; CDR3 protein: ASSLGQPSTDTQY
J gene: TRBJ2-3; V gene: TRBV28; CDR3 protein: ASRPPGDYTDTQY
J gene: TRBJ1-6; V gene: TRBV4-1; CDR3 protein: ASSQDLAPNSPLH
J gene: TRBJ1-4; V gene: TRBV2; CDR3 protein: ASRAGTVFNEKLF
J gene: TRBJ2-7; V gene: TRBV9; CDR3 protein: ASSAGTGYEQY
J gene: TRBJ2-2; V gene: TRBV13; CDR3 protein: ASSLGTRVWDTGELF
J gene: TRBJ2-3; V gene: TRBV14; CDR3 protein: ASSRTVQVDTQY
J gene: TRBJ2-7; V gene: TRBV12-5; CDR3 protein: ASGSGSGILGEQY
J gene: TRBJ1-4; V gene: TRBV19; CDR3 protein: ASSFDRLELF
J gene: TRBJ2-3; V gene: TRBV29-1; CDR3 protein: SVEGGVTGFTDTQY
J gene: TRBJ1-1; V gene: TRBV27; CDR3 protein: ASSLQGATEAF
J gene: TRBJ2-2; V gene: TRBV6-4; CDR3 protein: ASSERTSGNTGELF
J gene: TRBJ1-1; V gene: TRBV9; CDR3 protein: ASSVSSDLNTEAF
J gene: TRBJ2-7; V gene: TRBV5-8; CDR3 protein: ASSFGVGHLERSYEQY
J gene: TRBJ2-3; V gene: TRBV10-1; CDR3 protein: ATLIPHGAWADTQY
J gene: TRBJ2-7; V gene: TRBV7-9; CDR3 protein: ASSLGLRPTEQY
J gene: TRBJ1-1; V gene: TRBV19; CDR3 protein: ASSADKNTEAF
J gene: TRBJ2-4; V gene: TRBV19; CDR3 protein: ASSISGHIQY
J gene: TRBJ2-7; V gene: TRBV29-1; CDR3 protein: SVEGLGEQY
J gene: TRBJ1-6; V gene: TRBV15; CDR3 protein: ATGFRDVDSPLH
J gene: TRBJ1-1; V gene: TRBV7-9; CDR3 protein: ASSPPGEAF
J gene: TRBJ2-3; V gene: TRBV9; CDR3 protein: ASSVVDSGGAFYEDTQY
J gene: TRBJ2-1; V gene: TRBV6-1; CDR3 protein: ASSESGRAGNEQF
J gene: TRBJ2-7; V gene: TRBV27; CDR3 protein: ASSLYGGASYEQY
J gene: TRBJ2-7; V gene: TRBV4-3; CDR3 protein: ASSQVSLGTPLLREQY
J gene: TRBJ1-3; V gene: TRBV30; CDR3 protein: AWSVKTLRSGNTIY
J gene: TRBJ2-3; V gene: TRBV6-1; CDR3 protein: ASRLLAGGPDTQY
J gene: TRBJ1-1; V gene: TRBV12-5; CDR3 protein: ASGLVREGYTEAF
J gene: TRBJ1-2; V gene: TRBV29-1; CDR3 protein: SVELQDIYGYT
J gene: TRBJ2-7; V gene: TRBV9; CDR3 protein: ASSVAEFGYEQY
J gene: TRBJ2-2; V gene: TRBV9; CDR3 protein: ASSPPQGAFGELF
J gene: TRBJ1-5; V gene: TRBV19; CDR3 protein: ASSTTDSPEGPQH
J gene: TRBJ2-3; V gene: TRBV4-1; CDR3 protein: ASRRLAGVTDTQY
J gene: TRBJ1-6; V gene: TRBV13; CDR3 protein: ASSGVRRGNSPLH
J gene: TRBJ2-6; V gene: TRBV2; CDR3 protein: ASYRDSFISGANVLT
J gene: TRBJ1-3; V gene: TRBV4-1; CDR3 protein: ASSQEGLSGNTIY
J gene: TRBJ1-2; V gene: TRBV5-1; CDR3 protein: ASSVQGDYGYT
J gene: TRBJ2-1; V gene: TRBV9; CDR3 protein: ASSVDFGEPSYNEQF
J gene: TRBJ1-1; V gene: TRBV7-2; CDR3 protein: ASSLVWNTEAF
J gene: TRBJ1-2; V gene: TRBV6-1; CDR3 protein: ASSEIGWGFSYGYT
J gene: TRBJ2-1; V gene: TRBV13; CDR3 protein: ASSLVTGRNEQF
J gene: TRBJ2-7; V gene: TRBV13; CDR3 protein: ASSPTPTGVAY